Reported below is one TCR beta chain. Germline CDR1 and CDR2: MDHEN and SYDVKM. V lost 6 bases and J 5 bases, leaving 13 bases between the germline ends. CDR3 length: 13 amino acids. This entry comes from a study of blood T cell repertoires in COVID-19. Study in general: The United States, Italy and Spain provided the acute and convalescent COVID-19 samples.

TCRdb keeps only in-frame clones here, not all; method: immunoSEQ multiplex PCR. In the table there are under 300,000 clones, more than 75% of which are singletons. The gene calls are TRBV28 and TRBJ1-2; D perhaps matches TRBD1 (5 bases). The clonotype comes from an elderly man with acute or convalescent COVID-19. Sequences were obtained from peripheral blood. The CDR3 reads CASRAPTEYGYTF. As DNA, the CDR3 is TGTGCCAGCAGGGCACCGACAGAATATGGCTACACCTTC.